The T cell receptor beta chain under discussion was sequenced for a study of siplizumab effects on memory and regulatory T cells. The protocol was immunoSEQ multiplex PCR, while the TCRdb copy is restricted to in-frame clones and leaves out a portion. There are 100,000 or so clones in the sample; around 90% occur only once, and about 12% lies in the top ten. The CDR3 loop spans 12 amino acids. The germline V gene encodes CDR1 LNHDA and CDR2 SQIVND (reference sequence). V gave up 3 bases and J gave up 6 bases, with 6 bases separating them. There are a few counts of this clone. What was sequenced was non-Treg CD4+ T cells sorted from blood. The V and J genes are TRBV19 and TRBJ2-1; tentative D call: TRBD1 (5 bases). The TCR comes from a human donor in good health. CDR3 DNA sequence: TGTGCCAGTAGTATCCAGGGCAATGAGCAGTTCTTC. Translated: CASSIQGNEQFF.